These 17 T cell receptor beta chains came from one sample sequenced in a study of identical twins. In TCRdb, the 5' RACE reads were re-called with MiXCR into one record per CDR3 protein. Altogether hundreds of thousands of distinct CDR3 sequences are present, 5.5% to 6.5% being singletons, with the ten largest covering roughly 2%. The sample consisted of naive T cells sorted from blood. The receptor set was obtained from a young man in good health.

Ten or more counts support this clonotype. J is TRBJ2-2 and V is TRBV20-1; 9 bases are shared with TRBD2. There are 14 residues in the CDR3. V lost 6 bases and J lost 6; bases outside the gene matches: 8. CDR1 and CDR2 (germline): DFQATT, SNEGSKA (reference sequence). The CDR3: CSAPHSGSAGELFF. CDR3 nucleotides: TGCAGTGCGCCTCATAGCGGGAGCGCCGGGGAGCTGTTTTTT.

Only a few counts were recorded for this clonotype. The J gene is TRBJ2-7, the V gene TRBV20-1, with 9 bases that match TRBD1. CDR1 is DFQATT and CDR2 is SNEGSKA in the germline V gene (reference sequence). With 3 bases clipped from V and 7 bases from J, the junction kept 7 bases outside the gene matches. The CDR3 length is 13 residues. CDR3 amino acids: CSARGQGPSEQYF. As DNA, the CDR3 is TGCAGTGCTAGGGGACAGGGCCCCTCGGAGCAGTACTTC.

The CDR3 DNA is TGTGCCAGCAGTGCGGACAGGGGGCATGAGCAGTTCTTC. Translating it yields CASSADRGHEQFF. The chain couples TRBV28 to TRBJ2-1, with TRBD1 matching over 11 bases. The CDR3 runs to 13 residues. V shed 5 bases, J shed 8 bases, and the junction held 2 bases outside the gene matches. Per germline, CDR1 MDHEN and CDR2 SYDVKM.

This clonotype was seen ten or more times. CDR3 loop: CASSLFGVYEQYF. In nucleotides, the CDR3 is TGTGCCAGCAGTTTATTTGGAGTATACGAGCAGTACTTC. The chain has TRBV12-3 or TRBV12-4 and TRBJ2-7; no clear D gene. The V end was cut by 2 bases, the J end by 4 bases, with 9 bases between. The CDR3 has 13 residues.

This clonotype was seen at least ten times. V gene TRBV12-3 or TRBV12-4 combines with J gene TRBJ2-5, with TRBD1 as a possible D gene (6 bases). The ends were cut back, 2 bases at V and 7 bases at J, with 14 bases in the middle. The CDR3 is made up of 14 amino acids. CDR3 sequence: CASSLLGGEGTQYF. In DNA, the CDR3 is TGTGCCAGCAGTTTACTAGGGGGTGAAGGGACCCAGTACTTC.

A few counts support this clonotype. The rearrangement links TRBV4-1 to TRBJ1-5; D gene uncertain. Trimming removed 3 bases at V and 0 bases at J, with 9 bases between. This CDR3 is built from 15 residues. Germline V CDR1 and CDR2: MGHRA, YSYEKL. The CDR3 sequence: CASSHWESSNQPQHF. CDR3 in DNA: TGCGCCAGCAGCCATTGGGAATCTAGCAATCAGCCCCAGCATTTT.

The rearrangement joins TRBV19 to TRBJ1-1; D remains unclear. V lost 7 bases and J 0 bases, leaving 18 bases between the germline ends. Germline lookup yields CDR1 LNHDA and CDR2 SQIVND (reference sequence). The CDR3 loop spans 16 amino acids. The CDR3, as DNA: TGTGCCAGTACCATATCGGGGTACAGCGTGAACACTGAAGCTTTCTTT. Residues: CASTISGYSVNTEAFF. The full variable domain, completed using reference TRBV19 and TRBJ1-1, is DGGITQSPKYLFRKEGQNVTLSCEQNLNHDAMYWYRQDPGQGLRLIYYSQIVNDFQKGDIAEGYSVSREKKESFPLTVTSAQKNPTAFYLCASTISGYSVNTEAFFGQGTRLTVV.

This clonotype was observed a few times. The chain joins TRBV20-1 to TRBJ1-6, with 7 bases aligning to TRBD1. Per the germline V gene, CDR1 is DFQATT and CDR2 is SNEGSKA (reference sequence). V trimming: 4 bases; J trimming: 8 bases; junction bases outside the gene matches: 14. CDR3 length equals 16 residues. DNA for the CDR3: TGCAGTGCTAAGGCAGAACAGGGGCTTCCCCATTCACCCCTCCACTTT. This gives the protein CSAKAEQGLPHSPLHF.

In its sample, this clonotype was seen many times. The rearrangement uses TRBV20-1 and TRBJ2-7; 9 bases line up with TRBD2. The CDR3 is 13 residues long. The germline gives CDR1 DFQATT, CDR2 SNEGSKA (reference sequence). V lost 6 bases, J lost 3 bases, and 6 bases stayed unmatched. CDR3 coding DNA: TGCAGTGCCAACCTAGCGGGACGCTACGAGCAGTACTTC. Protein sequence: CSANLAGRYEQYF.

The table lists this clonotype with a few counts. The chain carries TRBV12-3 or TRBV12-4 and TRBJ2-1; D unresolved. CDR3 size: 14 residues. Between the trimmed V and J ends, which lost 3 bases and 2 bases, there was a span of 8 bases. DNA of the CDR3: TGTGCCAGCAGTTTTTGGATCCCCTACAATGAGCAGTTCTTC. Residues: CASSFWIPYNEQFF.

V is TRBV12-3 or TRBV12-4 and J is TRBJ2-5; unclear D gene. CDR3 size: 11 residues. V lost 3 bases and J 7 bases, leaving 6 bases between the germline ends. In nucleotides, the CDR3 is TGTGCCAGCAGTTTCGGGTCGACCCAGTACTTC. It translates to CASSFGSTQYF.

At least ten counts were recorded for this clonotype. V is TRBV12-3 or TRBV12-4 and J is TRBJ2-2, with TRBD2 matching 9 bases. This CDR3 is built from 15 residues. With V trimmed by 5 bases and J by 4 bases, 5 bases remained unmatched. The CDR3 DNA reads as TGTGCCAGCAGTCAGACTAGCGGATCCACCGGGGAGCTGTTTTTT. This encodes CASSQTSGSTGELFF.

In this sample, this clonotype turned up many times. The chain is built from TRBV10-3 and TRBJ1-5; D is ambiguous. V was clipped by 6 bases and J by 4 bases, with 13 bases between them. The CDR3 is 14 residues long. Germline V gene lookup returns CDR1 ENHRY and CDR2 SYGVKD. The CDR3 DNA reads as TGTGCCATCAGACCTGACACGGAGAATCAGCCCCAGCATTTT. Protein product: CAIRPDTENQPQHF.

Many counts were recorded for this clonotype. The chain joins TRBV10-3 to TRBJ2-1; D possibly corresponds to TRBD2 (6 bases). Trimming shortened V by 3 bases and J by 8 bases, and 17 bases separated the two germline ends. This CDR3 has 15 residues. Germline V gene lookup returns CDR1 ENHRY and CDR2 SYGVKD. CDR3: CAISDPRDGGYEQFF. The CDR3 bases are TGTGCCATCAGTGATCCTCGGGACGGAGGGTATGAGCAGTTCTTC.

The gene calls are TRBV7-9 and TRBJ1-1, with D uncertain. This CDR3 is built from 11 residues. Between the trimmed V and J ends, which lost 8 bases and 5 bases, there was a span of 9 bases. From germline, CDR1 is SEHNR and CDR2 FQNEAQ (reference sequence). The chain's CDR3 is CASGDPTEAFF. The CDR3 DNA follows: TGTGCCAGCGGAGACCCGACTGAAGCTTTCTTT. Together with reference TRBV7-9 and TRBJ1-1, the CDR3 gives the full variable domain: DTGVSQNPRHKITKRGQNVTFRCDPISEHNRLYWYRQTLGQGPEFLTYFQNEAQLEKSRLLSDRFSAERPKGSFSTLEIQRTEQGDSAMYLCASGDPTEAFFGQGTRLTVV.

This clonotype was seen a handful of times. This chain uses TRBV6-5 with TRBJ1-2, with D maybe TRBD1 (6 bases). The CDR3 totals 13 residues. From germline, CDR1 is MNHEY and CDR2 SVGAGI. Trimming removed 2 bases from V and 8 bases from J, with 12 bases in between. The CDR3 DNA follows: TGTGCCAGCAGTTACAGGGGGGCACGAGGCTACACCTTC. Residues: CASSYRGARGYTF.

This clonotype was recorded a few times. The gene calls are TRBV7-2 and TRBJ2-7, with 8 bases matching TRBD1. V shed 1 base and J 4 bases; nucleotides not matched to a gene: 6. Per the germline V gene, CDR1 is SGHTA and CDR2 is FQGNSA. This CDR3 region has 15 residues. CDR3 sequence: CASSLVRGQSYEQYF. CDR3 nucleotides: TGTGCCAGCAGCTTAGTCAGGGGGCAATCGTACGAGCAGTACTTC.